The 26 T cell receptor beta chains in this list originate from one sample, sequenced in a study of blood T cell repertoires in COVID-19. The repertoire was sequenced with immunoSEQ multiplex PCR; TCRdb's copy has only in-frame clones and lacks some. This table holds a few hundred thousand clones, 86% found once. The source material was peripheral blood. These receptors originate from a man aged 30 to 39 with active or convalescent COVID-19.

The V and J genes are TRBV3-1 (or the pseudogene TRBV3-2) and TRBJ2-3, with 8 bases lining up with TRBD2. The trim removed 0 bases at V and 14 bases at J, leaving 7 bases unmatched. CDR1 and CDR2 (germline): LGHDT, YNNKEL (reference sequence). This CDR3 contains 13 residues. DNA for the CDR3: TGTGCCAGCAGCCAAGATCGGGGGGGGGCCCCGTATTTT. Translated, it gives CASSQDRGGAPYF.

V is TRBV7-9 and J is TRBJ2-7, with a possible D match to TRBD2 (6 bases). The V gene's germline CDR1 is SEHNR and CDR2 FQNEAQ (reference sequence). V was cut by 4 bases and J by 0 bases, with 16 bases left in between. The CDR3 is 16 residues long. CDR3 sequence (DNA): TGTGCCAGCAGCTCCACCTGGGGGGAGGTCTCCTACGAGCAGTACTTC. Translation: CASSSTWGEVSYEQYF.

The rearrangement links TRBV4-2 to TRBJ2-2, with D perhaps matching TRBD2 (5 bases). The germline CDR1 and CDR2 sequences are LGHNA and YNFKEQ. The CDR3 consists of 14 residues. Trimming left V 0 bases short and J 6 bases short, with 8 bases between. The CDR3 nucleotides are TGTGCCAGCAGCCAAGATAGAGGGCCCGGGGAGCTGTTTTTT. Protein product: CASSQDRGPGELFF.

The chain couples TRBV25-1 to TRBJ1-2; a possible D gene is TRBD1 (5 bases). V lost 3 bases, J lost 5 bases, and 16 bases lay in between. CDR1 MGHDK and CDR2 SYGVNS come from the germline V gene. The CDR3 covers 15 residues. CDR3 in amino acids: CASSDWQGGIYGYTF. The CDR3 DNA is TGTGCCAGCAGTGACTGGCAGGGAGGGATTTATGGCTACACCTTC.

The gene calls are TRBV3-1 (or the pseudogene TRBV3-2) and TRBJ1-5, with TRBD1 matching 7 bases. With V trimmed by 0 bases and J by 7 bases, 6 bases remained unmatched. The CDR3 spans 15 residues. Germline V gene data show CDR1 as LGHDT and CDR2 as YNNKEL (reference sequence). CDR3 residues: CASSQDLSRGQPQHF. CDR3 DNA sequence: TGTGCCAGCAGCCAAGATCTCTCCAGGGGGCAGCCCCAGCATTTT.

CDR3 residues: CSYKGQMNTEAFF. For the CDR3, the DNA is TGCAGCTATAAAGGACAGATGAACACTGAAGCTTTCTTT. The chain couples TRBV29-1 to TRBJ1-1; a possible D gene is TRBD1 (6 bases). Germline assignment: CDR1 SQVTM and CDR2 ANQGSEA. The CDR3 covers 13 residues. With 8 bases removed from V and 0 bases from J, the gap between germline ends came to 13 bases.

The CDR3 DNA reads TGTGCCAGCAGCGTGACTAGCGGGAGGACCGGGGAGCTGTTTTTT. Its translation is CASSVTSGRTGELFF. The rearrangement links TRBV9 to TRBJ2-2, with TRBD2 matching over 13 bases. With 2 bases clipped from V and 5 bases from J, the junction kept 0 bases outside the gene matches. CDR3 length: 15 amino acids. Germline assignment: CDR1 SGDLS and CDR2 YYNGEE.

About this clone itself: The junction departs from the called germline gene at one end, perhaps through a read error. The chain links TRBV5-1 to TRBJ1-2; 9 positions match TRBD1. CDR1 is SGHRS and CDR2 is YFSETQ in the germline V gene. The CDR3 is 16 residues long. Here the CDR3 reads CASSPVLDRGGYGYTF. The CDR3 DNA sequence: TGCGCCAGCAGCCCGGTCCTCGACAGGGGGGGCTATGGGTACACCTTC.

The chain recombines TRBV13 with TRBJ1-2, with D perhaps matching TRBD1 (6 bases). Germline V gene data show CDR1 as PRHDT and CDR2 as FYEKMQ (reference sequence). The CDR3 contains 14 residues. Trimming cost V 0 bases and J 5 bases, with 10 bases left between them. In DNA form, the CDR3 reads TGTGCCAGCAGCTTAGGGGGGGCTTGGTATGGCTACACCTTC. This sequence encodes CASSLGGAWYGYTF.

The rearrangement joins TRBV5-1 to TRBJ1-1; no reliable D call. The CDR3 is made up of 15 amino acids. Germline CDR1 and CDR2: SGHRS and YFSETQ. Trimming shortened V by 7 bases and J by 1 base, and 17 bases separated the two germline ends. As DNA, the CDR3 is TGCGCCAGCCTAGGGCCTAACGGGGAGAACACTGAAGCTTTCTTT. Translation: CASLGPNGENTEAFF.

The chain uses TRBV28 and TRBJ1-2; D remains unclear. Trimming cost V 8 bases and J 1 base, with 11 bases left between them. The CDR3 has 13 amino acids. Germline CDR1 is MDHEN and CDR2 is SYDVKM. Written as DNA, the CDR3 is TGTGCCAGCTTCTCCGGGAATAACTATGGCTACACCTTC. It is translated as CASFSGNNYGYTF.

This clone turned up a few times. V usage is TRBV6-2 or TRBV6-3 and J usage is TRBJ1-5; perhaps TRBD1 as D (6 bases). The CDR3 loop spans 18 amino acids. Germline CDR1 and CDR2: MNHEY and SVGEGT. V lost 5 bases to trimming and J lost 5 bases, with 25 bases between them. The CDR3 sequence: CASSTPGTLLGGDQPQHF. The CDR3 DNA reads TGTGCCAGCAGTACCCCCGGGACACTCCTCGGAGGAGATCAGCCCCAGCATTTT.

This clone was seen a single time. The chain is built from TRBV7-8 and TRBJ2-7; 9 bases fit TRBD1. J was trimmed by 6 bases and V by 0 bases; bases with no gene match: 9. There are 16 residues in the CDR3. CDR1 is SGHVS, CDR2 FQNEAQ, per germline. CDR3 protein: CASSLAWTGERSEQYF. The CDR3 bases are TGTGCCAGCAGCTTAGCCTGGACAGGGGAGCGGTCCGAGCAGTACTTC.

The chain has TRBV11-2 and TRBJ2-7; TRBD2 is a possible D gene (6 bases). Trimming pared 5 bases from V and 3 bases from J, leaving 11 bases between. The germline gives CDR1 SGHAT, CDR2 FQNNGV. The CDR3 is made up of 13 amino acids. The CDR3 DNA sequence: TGTGCCAGCAGCCCCCCCGGGAGCTACGAGCAGTACTTC. It specifies CASSPPGSYEQYF.

The rearrangement links TRBV27 to TRBJ1-4; 11 bases line up with TRBD1. The ends lost 0 bases at V and 0 bases at J; junction bases unmatched: 6. The length of the CDR3 is 19 residues. The germline V gene encodes CDR1 MNHEY and CDR2 SMNVEV (reference sequence). CDR3 nucleotide sequence: TGTGCCAGCAGTTTATCGATTCGGACAGGGGGCTCAACTAATGAAAAACTGTTTTTT. Translation gives CASSLSIRTGGSTNEKLFF.

This clone was seen once. This chain joins TRBV5-1 and TRBJ2-2, with 7 bases matching TRBD1. This CDR3 comprises 14 residues. Germline V gives CDR1 SGHRS, CDR2 YFSETQ. Trimming took 4 bases from V and 8 from J; bases not matched to a gene: 8. The CDR3 region has the DNA TGCGCCAGCAGCATAGACAGGGCAGGAGGGGAGCTGTTTTTT. It encodes CASSIDRAGGELFF.

The rearrangement uses TRBV18 and TRBJ2-7; a possible D gene is TRBD1 (6 bases). The CDR3 is 15 residues long. Between the trimmed V and J ends, which lost 7 bases and 0 bases, there was a span of 16 bases. Per the germline V gene, CDR1 is KGHSH and CDR2 is LQKENI. The CDR3 DNA follows: TGTGCCAGCTTACCCCTACAGGGAAACTCCTACGAGCAGTACTTC. It translates to CASLPLQGNSYEQYF.

The chain employs TRBV7-8 and TRBJ1-5, with 9 bases identical to TRBD1. The trim removed 5 bases at V and 3 bases at J, leaving 8 bases unmatched. The CDR3 sequence is 16 residues long. Germline V gene lookup returns CDR1 SGHVS and CDR2 FQNEAQ. For the CDR3, the DNA is TGTGCCAGCAGCACCGCAGGACAGGGGAACAATCAGCCCCAGCATTTT. Residues: CASSTAGQGNNQPQHF. Complete variable domain (other parts from reference TRBV7-8 and TRBJ1-5): GAGVSQSPRYKVAKRGQDVALRCDPISGHVSLFWYQQALGQGPEFLTYFQNEAQLDKSGLPSDRFFAERPEGSVSTLKIQRTQQEDSAVYLCASSTAGQGNNQPQHFGDGTRLSIL.

The chain couples TRBV4-2 to TRBJ2-3; possible D gene TRBD2, 5 bases. The CDR3 sequence is 16 residues long. Germline CDR1 LGHNA, CDR2 YNFKEQ. The ends were cut back, 0 bases at V and 1 base at J, with 11 bases in the middle. The CDR3 nucleotides read TGTGCCAGCAGCCAAGAGAGGGAGCAGGGCACAGATACGCAGTATTTT. This translates into CASSQEREQGTDTQYF.

J is TRBJ2-5 and V is TRBV6-1; the match to TRBD2 covers 8 bases. This CDR3 has 16 amino acids. CDR1 is MNHNS, CDR2 SASEGT, per germline. V lost 3 bases to trimming and J lost 4 bases; unmatched junction nucleotides: 10. CDR3 region: CASSDRRRGAPETQYF. The DNA of the CDR3 is TGTGCCAGCAGTGACCGACGGCGGGGGGCCCCAGAGACCCAGTACTTC.

The CDR3 loop is CASSYFRGVSDTQYF. DNA for the CDR3: TGTGCCAGCAGCTATTTCCGGGGGGTATCAGATACGCAGTATTTT. This chain uses TRBV11-2 with TRBJ2-3, with TRBD2 identical over 7 bases. The CDR3 covers 15 residues. Germline CDR1 reads SGHAT; CDR2 reads FQNNGV. The V and J ends lost 4 bases and 4 bases, in that order; junction bases with no gene match: 8. Using reference TRBV11-2 and TRBJ2-3 for the parts outside the CDR3, the full variable domain is EAGVAQSPRYKIIEKRQSVAFWCNPISGHATLYWYQQILGQGPKLLIQFQNNGVVDDSQLPKDRFSAERLKGVDSTLKIQPAKLEDSAVYLCASSYFRGVSDTQYFGPGTRLTVL.

The chain has TRBV6-1 and TRBJ1-5; perhaps TRBD1 as D (5 bases). V dropped 3 bases and J dropped 2 bases, with 8 bases sitting between them. The CDR3 has 14 amino acids. Germline V gene sequence: CDR1 MNHNS, CDR2 SASEGT. The CDR3 loop reads CASSDRARNQPQHF. CDR3 coding DNA: TGTGCCAGCAGTGACAGGGCGCGCAATCAGCCCCAGCATTTT.

The genes are TRBV19 and TRBJ1-5, with D possibly matching TRBD1 (5 bases). The CDR3 is 13 residues long. The germline V gene encodes CDR1 LNHDA and CDR2 SQIVND (reference sequence). Trimming removed 7 bases at V and 0 bases at J, with 7 bases between. The CDR3 DNA is TGTGCCAGTATCGGGGGTAGCAATCAGCCCCAGCATTTT. As protein: CASIGGSNQPQHF.

V usage is TRBV13 and J usage is TRBJ2-7; 9 bases line up with TRBD1. Germline CDR1 and CDR2: PRHDT and FYEKMQ (reference sequence). There are 15 residues in the CDR3. The trim removed 5 bases at V and 6 bases at J, leaving 11 bases unmatched. CDR3 sequence reads: CASSPRDRVIGEQYF. The CDR3 nucleotides are TGTGCCAGCAGCCCCCGGGACAGGGTAATCGGCGAGCAGTACTTC. Drawing the rest from reference TRBV13 and TRBJ2-7, the complete variable domain is AAGVIQSPRHLIKEKRETATLKCYPIPRHDTVYWYQQGPGQDPQFLISFYEKMQSDKGSIPDRFSAQQFSDYHSELNMSSLELGDSALYFCASSPRDRVIGEQYFGPGTRLTVT.

This clone was found once. The chain is built from TRBV7-9 and TRBJ1-1; D gene uncertain. The CDR3 sequence is 13 residues long. The germline V gene has CDR1 SEHNR and CDR2 FQNEAQ (reference sequence). Trimming stripped 11 bases from V and 0 bases from J, with 13 bases between. CDR3 DNA sequence: TGTGCCGTCCCCCGGGATCTGAACACTGAAGCTTTCTTT. This translates into CAVPRDLNTEAFF. The entire variable domain, with the rest obtained from reference TRBV7-9 and TRBJ1-1, is as follows: DTGVSQNPRHKITKRGQNVTFRCDPISEHNRLYWYRQTLGQGPEFLTYFQNEAQLEKSRLLSDRFSAERPKGSFSTLEIQRTEQGDSAMYLCAVPRDLNTEAFFGQGTRLTVV.

The chain employs TRBV7-9 and TRBJ2-3; 7 nucleotides match TRBD2. Germline trimming cut 1 base from V and 0 bases from J; bases unmatched to any gene: 4. The CDR3 has 16 residues. Germline V gene lookup returns CDR1 SEHNR and CDR2 FQNEAQ (reference sequence). Here the CDR3 DNA reads TGTGCCAGCAGCTTAGGGAACGGGGGGAGCACAGATACGCAGTATTTT. Translation: CASSLGNGGSTDTQYF.